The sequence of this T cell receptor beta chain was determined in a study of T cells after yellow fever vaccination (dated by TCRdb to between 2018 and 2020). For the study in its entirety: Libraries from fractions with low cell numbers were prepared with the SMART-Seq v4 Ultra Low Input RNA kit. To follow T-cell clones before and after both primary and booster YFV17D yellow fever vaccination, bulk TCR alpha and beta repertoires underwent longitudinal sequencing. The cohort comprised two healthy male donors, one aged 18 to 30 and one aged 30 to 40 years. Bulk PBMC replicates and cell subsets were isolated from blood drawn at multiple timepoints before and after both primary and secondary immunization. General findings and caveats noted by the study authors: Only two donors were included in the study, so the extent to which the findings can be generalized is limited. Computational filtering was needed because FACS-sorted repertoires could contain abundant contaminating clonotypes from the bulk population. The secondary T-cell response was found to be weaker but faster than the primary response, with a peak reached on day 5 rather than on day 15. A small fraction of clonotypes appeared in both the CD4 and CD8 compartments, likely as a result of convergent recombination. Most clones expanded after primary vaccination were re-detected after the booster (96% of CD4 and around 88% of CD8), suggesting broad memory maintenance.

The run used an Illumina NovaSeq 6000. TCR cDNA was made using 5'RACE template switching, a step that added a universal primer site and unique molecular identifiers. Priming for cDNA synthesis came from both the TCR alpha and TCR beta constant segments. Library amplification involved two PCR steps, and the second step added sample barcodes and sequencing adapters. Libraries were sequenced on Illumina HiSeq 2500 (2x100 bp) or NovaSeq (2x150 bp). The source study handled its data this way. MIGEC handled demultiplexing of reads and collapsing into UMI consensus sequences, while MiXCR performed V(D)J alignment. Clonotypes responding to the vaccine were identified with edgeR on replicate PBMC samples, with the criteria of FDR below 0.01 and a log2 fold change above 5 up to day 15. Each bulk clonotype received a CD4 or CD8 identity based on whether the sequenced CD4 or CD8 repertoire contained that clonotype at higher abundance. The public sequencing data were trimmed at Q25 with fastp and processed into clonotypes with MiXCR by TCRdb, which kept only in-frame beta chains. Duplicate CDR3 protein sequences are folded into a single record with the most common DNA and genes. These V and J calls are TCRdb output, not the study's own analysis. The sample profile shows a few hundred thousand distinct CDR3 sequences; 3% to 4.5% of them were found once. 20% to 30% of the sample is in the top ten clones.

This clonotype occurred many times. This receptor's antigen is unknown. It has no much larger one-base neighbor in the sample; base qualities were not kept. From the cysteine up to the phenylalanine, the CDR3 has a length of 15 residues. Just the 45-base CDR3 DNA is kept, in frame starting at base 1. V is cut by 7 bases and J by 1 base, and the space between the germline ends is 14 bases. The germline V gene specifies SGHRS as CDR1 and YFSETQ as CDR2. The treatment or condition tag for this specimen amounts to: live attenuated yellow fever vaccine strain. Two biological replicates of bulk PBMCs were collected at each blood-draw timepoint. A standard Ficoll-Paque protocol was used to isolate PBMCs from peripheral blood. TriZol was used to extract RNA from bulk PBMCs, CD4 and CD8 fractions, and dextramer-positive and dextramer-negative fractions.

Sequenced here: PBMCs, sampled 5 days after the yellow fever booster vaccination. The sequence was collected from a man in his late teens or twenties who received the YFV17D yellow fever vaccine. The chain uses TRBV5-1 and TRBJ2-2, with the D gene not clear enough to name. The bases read TGCGCCAGCGGGGTTGGGCAGGTGAACACCGGGGAGCTGTTTTTT. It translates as CASGVGQVNTGELFF.